The next 29 T cell receptor beta chains were all read from a single sample in a study of CD8+CD57+ T cells in acquired aplastic anemia. TCR beta VDJ and CDR3 were profiled, and genomic DNA was the template. TCRdb analysed the reads with MiXCR anew, one entry per CDR3 protein. The data hold 74,000 or so distinct CDR3 sequences, with 45% to 55% observed a single time. The sequenced sample consisted of sorted CD4+, CD8+, or CD8+CD57+ T cells (not recorded which) from PBMCs. These receptors originate from a human donor in good health, serving as a control.

The J gene is TRBJ1-3, the V gene TRBV29-1, with no clear D. The CDR3 runs 16 residues. CDR1 and CDR2 from the germline V gene are SQVTM and ANQGSEA. Trimming took 1 base from V and 8 from J, leaving 21 bases between them. CDR3 region: CSVEVGSVHYGYTIYF. DNA of the CDR3: TGCAGCGTTGAAGTAGGGTCAGTGCACTATGGCTACACCATATATTTT.

The sample holds many counts of this clonotype. The rearrangement links TRBV20-1 to TRBJ1-1, with 7 bases fitting TRBD1. The CDR3 covers 15 residues. Germline trimming cut 2 bases from V and 8 bases from J; bases unmatched to any gene: 14. Germline CDR1 is DFQATT and CDR2 is SNEGSKA (reference sequence). CDR3 nucleotides: TGCAGTGCTAGACAGACAGGGAGGATAAAGTCGGAAGCTTTCTTT. This gives the protein CSARQTGRIKSEAFF.

The chain recombines TRBV11-2 with TRBJ2-7; no reliable D call. The CDR3 length is 13 residues. V shed 3 bases and J shed 5 bases, with 11 bases lying between them. Per the germline V gene, CDR1 is SGHAT and CDR2 is FQNNGV. CDR3 nucleotides: TGTGCCAGCAGCTTCAGTACTGGGGACGAGCAGTACGTC. It encodes CASSFSTGDEQYV.

The chain has TRBV2 and TRBJ2-3; D ambiguous. The CDR3 runs to 13 residues. Germline V gives CDR1 SNHLY, CDR2 FYNNEI. V was trimmed by 7 bases and J by 7 bases, leaving 15 bases between them. The CDR3 protein is CASTYTVSNTQYF. CDR3 coding DNA: TGTGCCAGCACCTACACGGTTTCTAATACGCAGTATTTT. The full variable domain, completed using reference TRBV2 and TRBJ2-3, is EPEVTQTPSHQVTQMGQEVILRCVPISNHLYFYWYRQILGQKVEFLVSFYNNEISEKSEIFDDQFSVERPDGSNFTLKIRSTKLEDSAMYFCASTYTVSNTQYFGPGTRLTVL.

In its sample, this clonotype was seen many times. The chain employs TRBV20-1 and TRBJ2-1, with 9 bases aligning to TRBD1. With 6 bases clipped from V and 5 bases from J, the junction kept 2 bases outside the gene matches. Germline CDR1 and CDR2: DFQATT and SNEGSKA (reference sequence). The CDR3 contains 12 residues. CDR3 nucleotides: TGCAGTGCGGGACAGGGAGACAATGAGCAGTTCTTC. Amino acid sequence: CSAGQGDNEQFF.

This clonotype was seen many times. The CDR3 spells CASSQTGAWDTEAFF. The CDR3 DNA sequence: TGCGCCAGCAGCCAAACAGGGGCATGGGACACTGAAGCTTTCTTT. The gene calls are TRBV4-1 and TRBJ1-1, with 7 positions matching TRBD1. Germline V gene data show CDR1 as MGHRA and CDR2 as YSYEKL. The length of the CDR3 is 15 residues. Trimming at V came to 2 bases and at J to 3 bases, leaving 6 bases not matched to a gene.

This clonotype was counted ten times or more. The chain uses TRBV7-9 and TRBJ1-1; D is undetermined. With 5 bases removed from V and 0 bases from J, the gap between germline ends came to 10 bases. The CDR3 runs to 14 residues. The germline V gene encodes CDR1 SEHNR and CDR2 FQNEAQ (reference sequence). The CDR3 sequence is CASSQDGLNTEAFF. As DNA, the CDR3 is TGTGCCAGCAGCCAGGACGGCCTGAACACTGAAGCTTTCTTT.

This clonotype was picked up a small number of times. The CDR3 region is CATSRVGGASYEQYF. The CDR3 nucleotides read TGTGCCACCAGCAGAGTCGGGGGGGCTTCCTACGAGCAGTACTTC. The chain employs TRBV15 and TRBJ2-7, with 8 bases aligning to TRBD2. Germline-derived CDR1 and CDR2 are LNHNV and YYDKDF (reference sequence). V trimming: 1 base; J trimming: 1 base; junction bases outside the gene matches: 3. CDR3 length: 15 amino acids.

The rearrangement joins TRBV7-3 to TRBJ1-2, with D possibly being TRBD1 (6 bases). This CDR3 contains 15 residues. The germline V and J ends were trimmed by 3 bases and 4 bases, with 15 bases remaining between them. Looked up from germline, CDR1 is SGHTA and CDR2 is FQGTGA. The chain's CDR3 is CASSFSGTPVYGYTF. The CDR3 coding sequence is TGTGCCAGCAGCTTCTCCGGGACACCAGTCTATGGCTACACCTTC.

In its sample, this clonotype was seen a few times. V is TRBV11-1 and J is TRBJ2-7; D might be TRBD2 (6 bases). This CDR3 has 16 residues. Germline V lookup: CDR1 SGHAT, CDR2 FQDESV (reference sequence). V shed 4 bases and J shed 0 bases, with 16 bases lying between them. The CDR3 DNA reads TGTGCCAGCAGCTCCCTTGGGGGGACGAGCTCCTACGAGCAGTACTTC. Residues: CASSSLGGTSSYEQYF.

This clonotype was recorded at least ten times. V usage is TRBV4-1 and J usage is TRBJ1-1; the D is unclear. Looked up from germline, CDR1 is MGHRA and CDR2 is YSYEKL. The V gene lost 0 bases and the J gene lost 7 bases, with 15 bases spanning the gap. The CDR3 covers 15 residues. The CDR3 region has the DNA TGCGCCAGCAGCCAAGATAGGTGGGTAGGCAGTGAAGCTTTCTTT. This codes for CASSQDRWVGSEAFF.

CDR3 protein: CASSLMGLAGGETQYF. In DNA form, the CDR3 reads TGTGCCAGCAGCTTGATGGGACTAGCGGGGGGGGAGACCCAGTACTTC. The chain combines TRBV11-1 with TRBJ2-5, with 16 bases that match TRBD2. Germline V lookup: CDR1 SGHAT, CDR2 FQDESV (reference sequence). V gave up 3 bases and J gave up 5 bases; unmatched junction bases: 3. The CDR3 totals 16 residues.

This clonotype was seen ten or more times. The chain joins TRBV6-6 to TRBJ2-7; D is unresolved. Trimming took off 3 bases at V and 2 bases at J, with 11 bases between the two ends. Germline-derived CDR1 and CDR2 are MNHNY and SVGAGI (reference sequence). The CDR3 runs 14 residues. CDR3 loop: CASSYQEPAYEQYF. Here the CDR3 DNA reads TGTGCCAGCAGTTATCAGGAGCCAGCCTACGAGCAGTACTTC.

The sample holds a few counts of this clonotype. V is TRBV7-8 and J is TRBJ2-7; 10 nucleotides match TRBD1. CDR3 length equals 15 residues. J lost 5 bases, V lost 5 bases, and 9 bases had no gene match. Per the germline V gene, CDR1 is SGHVS and CDR2 is FQNEAQ. The CDR3: CASSRTGTGAHEQYF. CDR3 bases: TGTGCCAGCAGCCGGACCGGGACAGGGGCCCACGAGCAGTACTTC.

The chain couples TRBV29-1 to TRBJ1-1; no clear D gene. The germline gives CDR1 SQVTM, CDR2 ANQGSEA. The CDR3 consists of 12 residues. With 7 bases removed from V and 4 bases from J, the gap between germline ends came to 13 bases. CDR3 sequence reads: CSAVGVGTEAFF. In nucleotides, the CDR3 is TGCAGCGCCGTGGGAGTGGGCACTGAAGCTTTCTTT.

The rearrangement joins TRBV25-1 to TRBJ1-1, with D perhaps TRBD1 (5 bases). The CDR3 consists of 12 residues. Germline CDR1 MGHDK, CDR2 SYGVNS. Between the trimmed V and J ends, which lost 6 bases and 3 bases, there was a span of 8 bases. The CDR3 protein is CASRRGYTEAFF. CDR3 coding DNA: TGTGCCAGCAGACGGGGGTACACTGAAGCTTTCTTT.

This clonotype came up a few times. The chain links TRBV6-5 to TRBJ1-6, with a weak D call TRBD1 (5 bases). CDR1 MNHEY and CDR2 SVGAGI come from the germline V gene. This CDR3 has 15 residues. V was clipped by 2 bases and J by 7 bases, with 12 bases between them. In DNA, the CDR3 is TGTGCCAGCAGTTACGGGGGGGGACTGAATTCACCCCTCCACTTT. Protein sequence: CASSYGGGLNSPLHF.

The V gene is TRBV7-9, the J gene TRBJ2-2; D unclear. The V and J ends lost 6 bases and 1 base respectively, with 3 bases between them. The CDR3 is 12 amino acids. Germline V gene sequence: CDR1 SEHNR, CDR2 FQNEAQ (reference sequence). Here the CDR3 reads CASRGNTGELFF. CDR3 bases: TGTGCCAGCAGAGGGAACACCGGGGAGCTGTTTTTT.

This chain links TRBV15 with TRBJ1-2, with no clear D. The CDR3 totals 12 residues. V was trimmed by 1 base and J by 8 bases, leaving 8 bases between them. Germline V lookup: CDR1 LNHNV, CDR2 YYDKDF (reference sequence). The CDR3: CATSRAGGGYTF. The CDR3 nucleotides read TGTGCCACCAGCAGAGCGGGAGGCGGCTACACCTTC.

This clonotype has at least ten counts. The V call is TRBV5-1, the J call TRBJ1-1, with 8 nucleotides matching TRBD1. J lost 8 bases, V lost 4 bases, and 13 bases had no gene match. Germline V gene sequence: CDR1 SGHRS, CDR2 YFSETQ. There are 15 residues in the CDR3. CDR3 sequence (DNA): TGCGCCAGCAGCATAGAGACAGGGGTTACGGCGGAAGCTTTCTTT. Encoded protein: CASSIETGVTAEAFF.

The sample holds many counts of this clonotype. The CDR3 coding sequence is TGTGCCAGCAGCTGGCGCCAGACTGTCCACACTGAAGCTTTCTTT. Translated, it gives CASSWRQTVHTEAFF. The chain uses TRBV5-6 and TRBJ1-1, with D uncertain. This CDR3 spans 15 amino acids. V dropped 3 bases and J dropped 3 bases, with 15 bases sitting between them. The germline V gene has CDR1 SGHDT and CDR2 YYEEEE.

This clonotype has a count of ten or more. The chain couples TRBV30 to TRBJ2-7; D tentatively fits TRBD1 or TRBD2 (5 bases each). The V gene lost 1 base and the J gene lost 2 bases, with 18 bases spanning the gap. This CDR3 contains 16 residues. Germline CDR1 and CDR2: GTSNPN and SVGIG (reference sequence). Written as DNA, the CDR3 is TGTGCCTGGAGTGAGCCGGCGGGCAGGGTAACCTACGAGCAGTACTTC. Translated, it gives CAWSEPAGRVTYEQYF. Filled out from reference TRBV30 and TRBJ2-7, the complete variable domain reads SQTIHQWPATLVQPVGSPLSLECTVEGTSNPNLYWYRQAAGRGLQLLFYSVGIGQISSEVPQNLSASRPQDRQFILSSKKLLLSDSGFYLCAWSEPAGRVTYEQYFGPGTRLTVT.

The chain has TRBV24-1 and TRBJ2-3; D gene ambiguous. Trimming left V 7 bases short and J 0 bases short, with 7 bases between. The CDR3 covers 13 residues. Germline CDR1 and CDR2: KGHDR and SFDVKD. In nucleotides, the CDR3 is TGTGCCACCAGCTCCCAGAGCACAGATACGCAGTATTTT. Amino acids: CATSSQSTDTQYF.

The chain joins TRBV7-9 to TRBJ1-2; TRBD1 agrees at 7 bases. The V gene end was trimmed by 5 bases and the J gene end by 5 bases; junction bases not matched to a gene: 8. CDR1 and CDR2 from the germline V gene are SEHNR and FQNEAQ (reference sequence). The CDR3 is 14 residues long. This chain's CDR3 is CASSPGTVMYGYTF. The CDR3 DNA reads TGTGCCAGCAGCCCCGGGACAGTTATGTATGGCTACACCTTC.

This clonotype was found a few times. The chain carries TRBV10-3 and TRBJ2-7, with 9 positions matching TRBD1. V lost 10 bases and J lost 6; bases outside the gene matches: 4. The CDR3 totals 11 residues. The germline CDR1 and CDR2 sequences are ENHRY and SYGVKD. Here the CDR3 DNA reads TGTGCCACGGGACAGGGAGGCGAGCAGTACTTC. This encodes CATGQGGEQYF.

This clonotype was counted between two and nine times. The genes are TRBV7-9 and TRBJ2-7, with D perhaps matching TRBD1 (5 bases). The CDR3 is made up of 12 amino acids. The V and J ends lost 2 bases and 3 bases respectively, with 5 bases between them. Germline CDR1 is SEHNR and CDR2 is FQNEAQ (reference sequence). Here the CDR3 DNA reads TGTGCCAGCAGCTTACAGGGCTACGAGCAGTACTTC. Translated, it gives CASSLQGYEQYF.

This clonotype was observed once. This chain links TRBV11-1 with TRBJ2-1; the match to TRBD2 covers 12 bases. CDR3 length: 17 residues. CDR1 and CDR2 from the germline V gene are SGHAT and FQDESV (reference sequence). V shed 5 bases, J shed 8 bases, and the junction held 13 bases outside the gene matches. CDR3 sequence reads: CASSRTSGESGHDEQFF. The DNA of the CDR3 is TGTGCCAGCAGCCGGACTAGCGGGGAATCTGGGCATGATGAGCAGTTCTTC.

The chain links TRBV29-1 to TRBJ2-7; 8 bases agree with TRBD2. This CDR3 region has 15 residues. CDR1 is SQVTM, CDR2 ANQGSEA, per germline. V was pared by 6 bases and J by 2 bases, with 12 bases of the junction left unmatched. CDR3 amino acids: CSVEGTSGGAYEQYF. The CDR3 coding sequence is TGCAGCGTAGAGGGCACTAGCGGAGGTGCCTACGAGCAGTACTTC.

There are many counts of this clonotype. This chain joins TRBV5-1 and TRBJ2-3; no definite D call. Germline CDR1 is SGHRS and CDR2 is YFSETQ. There are 14 residues in the CDR3. The ends were cut back, 1 base at V and 2 bases at J, with 8 bases in the middle. The CDR3 DNA sequence: TGCGCCAGCAGCTTGCGTCTAGTCACAGATACGCAGTATTTT. Residues: CASSLRLVTDTQYF.